Presented here are 28 T cell receptor beta chains from one specimen sequenced in a study of blood T cell repertoires in COVID-19. Here immunoSEQ multiplex PCR was the method, and the copy in TCRdb shows in-frame clones only, minus some. Of about 150,000 clones listed, about 80% are singletons. Sequenced sample: peripheral blood. Receptors originate from a woman of 80 years or more with acute or convalescent COVID-19.

J is TRBJ2-6 and V is TRBV4-1, with 9 bases identical to TRBD2. CDR3 length: 18 amino acids. CDR1 is MGHRA and CDR2 is YSYEKL in the germline V gene. Trimming at V came to 1 base and at J to 0 bases, leaving 4 bases not matched to a gene. CDR3 sequence: CASSQAPSGVSGANVLTF. The CDR3 region has the DNA TGCGCCAGCAGCCAAGCGCCTAGCGGGGTCTCTGGGGCCAACGTCCTGACTTTC.

This rearrangement joins TRBV7-3 to TRBJ2-3; tentative D call: TRBD1 (5 bases). The V end lost 5 bases, the J end lost 3 bases, and 12 bases lay between the germline ends. Germline CDR1 is SGHTA and CDR2 is FQGTGA. There are 14 residues in the CDR3. The CDR3, as DNA: TGTGCCAGCAGCAAGCAGGGTCCGACAGATACGCAGTATTTT. This sequence encodes CASSKQGPTDTQYF.

The chain carries TRBV5-1 and TRBJ2-1; 9 nucleotides agree with TRBD2. The CDR3 loop spans 16 amino acids. The J segment lost 8 bases and the V segment lost 0 bases, leaving 9 bases of the junction unmatched. Germline V gene lookup returns CDR1 SGHRS and CDR2 YFSETQ. The CDR3 coding sequence is TGCGCCAGCAGCTTGGGAGGTAGCGGGGGAGGGGATGAGCAGTTCTTC. This codes for CASSLGGSGGGDEQFF.

This clone has more than one count but fewer than ten. V usage is TRBV5-4 and J usage is TRBJ1-6, with 7 bases aligning to TRBD1. Trimming took 3 bases from V and 4 from J; bases not matched to a gene: 7. Looked up from germline, CDR1 is SGHNT and CDR2 is YYREEE (reference sequence). The CDR3 has 16 residues. CDR3 DNA sequence: TGTGCCAGCAGCTCAAGGGGCAGGGGGTATAATTCACCCCTCCACTTT. It is translated as CASSSRGRGYNSPLHF.

The gene calls are TRBV7-8 and TRBJ2-2, with 8 bases lining up with TRBD1. V dropped 5 bases and J dropped 1; count of bases not matched to a gene: 6. CDR3 length: 16 amino acids. The germline CDR1 and CDR2 sequences are SGHVS and FQNEAQ. The CDR3 DNA is TGTGCCAGCAGCAAAAGTGGGACAGGGAACACCGGGGAGCTGTTTTTT. It specifies CASSKSGTGNTGELFF.

The table lists this clone with a few counts. The CDR3 nucleotides are TGTGCCAGCAGCTCCGGGGGAGTTTATAGCAATCAGCCCCAGCATTTT. Its protein is CASSSGGVYSNQPQHF. The V call is TRBV7-2, the J call TRBJ1-5, with D maybe TRBD1 (5 bases). The CDR3 contains 16 residues. CDR1 and CDR2 (germline): SGHTA, FQGNSA. V was pared by 4 bases and J by 0 bases, with 13 bases between.

The V gene is TRBV7-2, the J gene TRBJ1-2; the match to TRBD1 covers 7 bases. The CDR3 totals 15 residues. Germline V gene sequence: CDR1 SGHTA, CDR2 FQGNSA. Unmatched junction bases numbered 9, after V lost 4 bases and J lost 4 bases. CDR3 loop: CASSSTPGTVYGYTF. The CDR3 nucleotides read TGTGCCAGCAGCTCAACCCCCGGGACAGTCTATGGCTACACCTTC.

This clone has more than one count but fewer than ten. The V call is TRBV5-1, the J call TRBJ1-2; D is perhaps TRBD1 (5 bases). The CDR3 spans 16 residues. V dropped 0 bases and J dropped 2 bases, with 14 bases sitting between them. Looked up from germline, CDR1 is SGHRS and CDR2 is YFSETQ. CDR3 region: CASSLGGRTKNYGYTF. CDR3 in DNA: TGCGCCAGCAGCTTGGGGGGCAGAACGAAGAACTATGGCTACACCTTC.

The chain couples TRBV27 to TRBJ2-1; 9 bases fit TRBD2. J was trimmed by 9 bases and V by 8 bases; bases with no gene match: 11. This CDR3 comprises 14 residues. Looked up from germline, CDR1 is MNHEY and CDR2 is SMNVEV (reference sequence). This CDR3 reads CASSPAGGLGEQFF. DNA of the CDR3: TGTGCCAGCTCTCCCGCGGGGGGGCTTGGTGAGCAGTTCTTC.

The chain is built from TRBV4-1 and TRBJ1-6; 9 bases match TRBD1. The CDR3 is 16 residues long. V dropped 4 bases and J dropped 7; count of bases not matched to a gene: 8. Germline values: CDR1 MGHRA, CDR2 YSYEKL. As DNA, the CDR3 is TGCGCCAGCAGCCTCCAAACCGGGACAGGGAATTCACCCCTCCACTTT. This translates into CASSLQTGTGNSPLHF.

The chain carries TRBV13 and TRBJ2-3, with TRBD1 matching 10 bases. Germline V gives CDR1 PRHDT, CDR2 FYEKMQ (reference sequence). With 5 bases clipped from V and 5 bases from J, the junction kept 7 bases outside the gene matches. The CDR3 covers 15 residues. The CDR3: CASSLGTGAVDTQYF. The CDR3 nucleotides read TGTGCCAGCAGCCTCGGGACAGGGGCGGTAGATACGCAGTATTTT.

This rearrangement joins TRBV18 to TRBJ1-1, with 11 bases that match TRBD1. The J segment lost 4 bases and the V segment lost 5 bases, leaving 9 bases of the junction unmatched. Germline lookup yields CDR1 KGHSH and CDR2 LQKENI. This CDR3 has 16 amino acids. The CDR3 region is CASSSGQGASGTEAFF. The CDR3 nucleotides are TGTGCCAGCTCATCCGGACAGGGGGCTTCAGGCACTGAAGCTTTCTTT.

This clone was counted a few times. The chain links TRBV5-1 to TRBJ1-1; 9 bases map to TRBD1. Germline loops: CDR1 SGHRS, CDR2 YFSETQ. The CDR3 is made up of 13 amino acids. V dropped 3 bases and J dropped 5; count of bases not matched to a gene: 2. CDR3 residues: CASSSTGGTEAFF. CDR3 nucleotides: TGCGCCAGCAGCTCGACAGGGGGAACTGAAGCTTTCTTT.

This clone has just one count. V and J are TRBV6-5 and TRBJ1-6, with D perhaps matching TRBD1 (5 bases). This CDR3 is built from 12 residues. V was shortened by 8 bases and J by 7 bases, with 9 bases between the two germline ends. Germline assignment: CDR1 MNHEY and CDR2 SVGAGI. The DNA of the CDR3 is TGTGCCAGCCGCGGGGGAAATTCACCCCTCCACTTT. This gives the protein CASRGGNSPLHF.

The rearrangement joins TRBV6-5 to TRBJ2-2, with 7 bases lining up with TRBD1. The germline V gene encodes CDR1 MNHEY and CDR2 SVGAGI. V lost 10 bases and J lost 1; bases outside the gene matches: 6. The CDR3 consists of 14 residues. CDR3 in amino acids: CATKDRRNTGELFF. In DNA, the CDR3 is TGTGCCACCAAGGACAGGCGGAACACCGGGGAGCTGTTTTTT.

This clone appeared once. The J gene is TRBJ1-6, the V gene TRBV3-1 (or the pseudogene TRBV3-2); perhaps TRBD1 as D (5 bases). Germline V gene lookup returns CDR1 LGHDT and CDR2 YNNKEL (reference sequence). The CDR3 totals 16 residues. Trimming shortened V by 5 bases and J by 7 bases, and 18 bases separated the two germline ends. Here the CDR3 reads CASSEPWAGRNSPLHF. In nucleotides, the CDR3 is TGTGCCAGCAGCGAGCCGTGGGCAGGGCGAAATTCACCCCTCCACTTT.

The gene calls are TRBV3-1 (or the pseudogene TRBV3-2) and TRBJ1-5; D is ambiguous. The CDR3 sequence is 16 residues long. The V and J ends lost 1 base and 0 bases respectively, with 10 bases between them. Germline V CDR1 and CDR2: LGHDT, YNNKEL (reference sequence). CDR3 in amino acids: CASSQGRDNSNQPQHF. The CDR3 coding sequence is TGTGCCAGCAGCCAAGGTCGGGATAATAGCAATCAGCCCCAGCATTTT.

This clone occurred once. J is TRBJ2-1 and V is TRBV25-1, with D maybe TRBD1 (6 bases). Trimming took off 7 bases at V and 0 bases at J, with 16 bases between the two ends. The CDR3 sequence is 16 residues long. Per germline, CDR1 MGHDK and CDR2 SYGVNS. DNA of the CDR3: TGTGCCAGCACGGAGGCAGGGGCGAGCTCCTACAATGAGCAGTTCTTC. Its translation is CASTEAGASSYNEQFF.

The V gene is TRBV5-5, the J gene TRBJ1-2; a possible D gene is TRBD1 (6 bases). The CDR3 is 14 amino acids. Germline loops: CDR1 SGHKS, CDR2 YYEKEE (reference sequence). Trimming took off 2 bases at V and 8 bases at J, with 16 bases between the two ends. The CDR3 region is CASSFSHRVEGYTF. The CDR3 DNA follows: TGTGCCAGCAGCTTTAGCCACAGGGTGGAGGGCTACACCTTC.

This clone was found once. The chain carries TRBV11-2 and TRBJ2-5; maybe TRBD1 (6 bases). From germline, CDR1 is SGHAT and CDR2 FQNNGV. With 1 base removed from V and 5 bases from J, the gap between germline ends came to 23 bases. The CDR3 runs to 18 residues. The CDR3 spells CASSLGVLGAGGLETQYF. CDR3 DNA: TGTGCCAGCAGCTTAGGGGTCTTGGGGGCTGGGGGTCTGGAGACCCAGTACTTC.

The V and J genes are TRBV30 and TRBJ1-2, with 11 bases matching TRBD1. CDR1 and CDR2 (germline): GTSNPN, SVGIG (reference sequence). This CDR3 has 13 amino acids. Trimming removed 3 bases from V and 8 bases from J; junction bases left unmatched: 5. The CDR3 loop is CAWRGQGARGYTF. CDR3 in DNA: TGTGCCTGGAGAGGACAGGGGGCAAGGGGCTACACCTTC.

This clone was recorded a few times. This sequence joins TRBV19 and TRBJ1-1; D is possibly TRBD1 (6 bases). This CDR3 contains 15 residues. Germline lookup yields CDR1 LNHDA and CDR2 SQIVND (reference sequence). Trimming left V 5 bases short and J 6 bases short, with 19 bases between. The CDR3, as DNA: TGTGCCAGTAGTTTAACCCCGGACAGTGAGGCTGAAGCTTTCTTT. Translating gives CASSLTPDSEAEAFF.

V is TRBV6-7 and J is TRBJ1-3; TRBD1 matches at 9 bases. TRBV6-7 is noted as an ORF with a role that remains uncertain. The CDR3 has 11 residues. V was clipped by 9 bases and J by 7 bases; unmatched bases: 1. In DNA form, the CDR3 reads TGTGCCAGGGACAGGGGTAACACCATATATTTT. This sequence encodes CARDRGNTIYF.

The chain employs TRBV4-2 and TRBJ2-7; D call uncertain. CDR1 and CDR2 (germline): LGHNA, YNFKEQ. The CDR3 consists of 15 residues. V was trimmed by 0 bases and J by 0 bases, leaving 9 bases between them. CDR3 nucleotide sequence: TGTGCCAGCAGCCAAGATCTGAGGAGCTCCTACGAGCAGTACTTC. It translates to CASSQDLRSSYEQYF.

A single count supports this clone. The chain couples TRBV11-2 to TRBJ1-1; unclear D gene. The CDR3 sequence is 13 residues long. The germline V and J ends were trimmed by 3 bases and 1 base, with 6 bases remaining between them. Germline V CDR1 and CDR2: SGHAT, FQNNGV. CDR3 amino acids: CASSFYRNTEAFF. The CDR3 region has the DNA TGTGCCAGCAGCTTTTATCGGAACACTGAAGCTTTCTTT.

The sample holds a few counts of this clone. The rearrangement links TRBV9 to TRBJ2-5; no reliable D call. The V end lost 0 bases, the J end lost 2 bases, and 5 bases lay between the germline ends. CDR1 is SGDLS, CDR2 YYNGEE, per germline. The CDR3 loop spans 13 amino acids. CDR3 protein: CASSVAVQETQYF. The CDR3 nucleotides are TGTGCCAGCAGCGTAGCTGTTCAAGAGACCCAGTACTTC.

The chain carries TRBV7-2 and TRBJ2-7; 8 positions match TRBD1. The V gene end was trimmed by 0 bases and the J gene end by 2 bases; junction bases not matched to a gene: 0. Germline-derived CDR1 and CDR2 are SGHTA and FQGNSA. The CDR3 contains 14 residues. The chain's CDR3 is CASSLARGPYEQYF. The DNA for the CDR3 is TGTGCCAGCAGCTTAGCCAGGGGGCCCTACGAGCAGTACTTC.

This chain joins TRBV29-1 and TRBJ2-3; 7 positions agree with TRBD1. CDR1 is SQVTM and CDR2 is ANQGSEA in the germline V gene. J gave up 0 bases and V 6 bases, and 6 bases lay outside the gene matches. The length of the CDR3 is 14 residues. The CDR3 loop reads CSVGDRRSTDTQYF. In DNA, the CDR3 is TGCAGCGTGGGGGACAGAAGAAGCACAGATACGCAGTATTTT.